This TCR beta chain is drawn from a study of CD8 T cells in ankylosing spondylitis. TCRdb re-analysed the 5' RACE reads in MiXCR, keeping a single row per CDR3 protein. The sample carries some 87,000 distinct CDR3 sequences, about 8.1% recorded once. In germline, CDR1 is SEHNR, CDR2 FQNEAQ (reference sequence). This CDR3 region has 16 residues. Trimming shortened V by 5 bases and J by 8 bases, and 21 bases separated the two germline ends. Notes on this clonotype: Its antigen is unidentified.

Study-wide points: Clones linked to the disease showed a CD8+ phenotype. They occurred at relatively low frequencies in peripheral blood.

Input material: blood, either unsorted or a sorted T cell fraction (not recorded which). The TCR comes from a male donor with ankylosing spondylitis or in good health (not recorded which). The chain is built from TRBV7-9 and TRBJ1-4, with D tentatively TRBD1 (5 bases). The CDR3 coding sequence is TGTGCCAGCAGCCAACCCGGGGCAGGGAAAAGGGAAAAACTGTTTTTT. Translated: CASSQPGAGKREKLFF. The full variable domain, in which reference TRBV7-9 and TRBJ1-4 provide the parts outside the CDR3, is DTGVSQNPRHKITKRGQNVTFRCDPISEHNRLYWYRQTLGQGPEFLTYFQNEAQLEKSRLLSDRFSAERPKGSFSTLEIQRTEQGDSAMYLCASSQPGAGKREKLFFGSGTQLSVL.